Below, 27 T cell receptor beta chains from the same sample are listed, as sequenced in a study of shared clonotypes between healthy human individuals (TCRdb year 2020). Libraries were prepared through the immunoSEQ multiplex PCR assay. Sourced from immuneACCESS, this table was stored by TCRdb with only in-frame sequences that have V and J called. A share of the clones is absent; for the studies checked, an unresolved V gene accounts for under half, and the remainder has no known explanation. The sample table contains just under 350,000 clones; only one count was recorded for over 70% of them. The ten top clones hold 8.5% to 12% of the sample. The sequenced sample was memory CD4+ T cells sorted from blood. The sample's cell subset or site, from its label and the paper: CD45RA-negative fraction. These receptors came from a man younger than 45 in good health.

This clone has at least ten counts. The chain combines TRBV5-4 with TRBJ2-5; 11 bases line up with TRBD2. This CDR3 has 17 residues. V shed 2 bases, J shed 1 base, and the junction held 7 bases outside the gene matches. Per the germline V gene, CDR1 is SGHNT and CDR2 is YYREEE (reference sequence). CDR3 nucleotide sequence: TGTGCCAGCAGCTTTTATACTAGCGGGGGAAGCCAAGAGACCCAGTACTTC. Protein: CASSFYTSGGSQETQYF.

The chain couples TRBV5-1 to TRBJ1-1; TRBD1 agrees at 8 bases. Germline V CDR1 and CDR2: SGHRS, YFSETQ. The CDR3 sequence is 14 residues long. The junction had 11 bases not matched to a gene; V was cut back by 7 bases and J by 6 bases. This CDR3 is CASGTGGFTPEAFF. Here the CDR3 DNA reads TGCGCCAGCGGAACAGGGGGGTTTACCCCTGAAGCTTTCTTT.

The chain links TRBV7-6 to TRBJ2-1; 9 bases are shared with TRBD2. CDR3 length: 16 residues. CDR1 and CDR2 (germline): SGHVS, FNYEAQ. V trimming: 4 bases; J trimming: 3 bases; junction bases outside the gene matches: 7. This chain's CDR3 is CASSSKTSGDYNEQFF. The CDR3 region has the DNA TGTGCCAGCAGCTCAAAGACTAGCGGAGACTACAATGAGCAGTTCTTC.

V gene TRBV29-1 combines with J gene TRBJ2-5; TRBD1 matches 11 bases. CDR1 SQVTM and CDR2 ANQGSEA come from the germline V gene. CDR3 length: 14 residues. The ends lost 6 bases at V and 5 bases at J; junction bases unmatched: 8. CDR3 in DNA: TGCAGCGTCGGACAGGGGGCGGTGTATGAGACCCAGTACTTC. This codes for CSVGQGAVYETQYF.

The J gene is TRBJ2-2, the V gene TRBV7-8; the match to TRBD2 covers 9 bases. The CDR3 covers 16 residues. V dropped 5 bases and J dropped 5; count of bases not matched to a gene: 9. CDR1 and CDR2 from the germline V gene are SGHVS and FQNEAQ. CDR3 DNA: TGTGCCAGCAGCCAACGCCCAGCGGGAGGTACCGGGGAGCTGTTTTTT. Amino acids: CASSQRPAGGTGELFF.

The chain has TRBV18 and TRBJ2-3, with a possible D match to TRBD1 (6 bases). Germline V gene sequence: CDR1 KGHSH, CDR2 LQKENI. The CDR3 contains 15 residues. Deletions cut 5 bases from V and 1 base from J, with 13 bases between. Here the CDR3 DNA reads TGTGCCAGCTCAACTGGACAGCCTCGCACAGATACGCAGTATTTT. Its protein is CASSTGQPRTDTQYF.

The sample holds one count of this clone. The chain joins TRBV2 to TRBJ1-1, with 9 bases lining up with TRBD1. CDR1 and CDR2 from the germline V gene are SNHLY and FYNNEI. This CDR3 has 15 residues. With 7 bases clipped from V and 6 bases from J, the junction kept 12 bases outside the gene matches. The chain's CDR3 is CASKNTGGLFAEAFF. In nucleotides, the CDR3 is TGTGCCAGCAAAAATACAGGGGGCCTATTCGCTGAAGCTTTCTTT.

The table lists this clone with many counts. The chain has TRBV11-2 and TRBJ2-1; D might be TRBD2 (6 bases). The CDR3 runs 16 residues. The V gene lost 6 bases and the J gene lost 4 bases, with 19 bases spanning the gap. Germline CDR1 and CDR2: SGHAT and FQNNGV. CDR3 sequence: CASSTYAGTSYNEQFF. The CDR3, as DNA: TGTGCCAGCAGTACTTATGCCGGGACTTCTTACAATGAGCAGTTCTTC.

Many counts were recorded for this clone. The chain combines TRBV27 with TRBJ2-7, with D perhaps matching TRBD1 or TRBD2 (5 bases each). V gave up 4 bases and J gave up 2 bases, with 15 bases separating them. This CDR3 spans 15 amino acids. Looked up from germline, CDR1 is MNHEY and CDR2 is SMNVEV (reference sequence). The CDR3 DNA follows: TGTGCCAGCAGTTGGAAGGGGTTGGGAGCCTACGAGCAGTACTTC. Protein: CASSWKGLGAYEQYF.

About this clone itself: The same CDR3 also results from other DNA sequences found in this sample. The V call is TRBV18, the J call TRBJ2-6; 11 bases are shared with TRBD1. V shed 0 bases and J 3 bases; nucleotides not matched to a gene: 1. From germline, CDR1 is KGHSH and CDR2 LQKENI. This CDR3 is built from 17 residues. CDR3 loop: CASSPPGQGVGANVLTF. The CDR3 nucleotides are TGTGCCAGCTCACCACCGGGACAGGGGGTTGGGGCCAACGTCCTGACTTTC. The variable domain in full, with the rest retrieved from reference TRBV18 and TRBJ2-6, is NAGVMQNPRHLVRRRGQEARLRCSPMKGHSHVYWYRQLPEEGLKFMVYLQKENIIDESGMPKERFSAEFPKEGPSILRIQQVVRGDSAAYFCASSPPGQGVGANVLTFGAGSRLTVL.

The chain carries TRBV27 and TRBJ2-2, with D unresolved. In germline, CDR1 is MNHEY, CDR2 SMNVEV (reference sequence). V gave up 0 bases and J gave up 3 bases, with 8 bases separating them. The CDR3 has 15 residues. The CDR3 loop reads CASSLSLGYTGELFF. The CDR3 region has the DNA TGTGCCAGCAGTTTATCGTTGGGTTACACCGGGGAGCTGTTTTTT.

The count of this clone is one. This chain uses TRBV6-1 with TRBJ2-7; D is undetermined. Germline assignment: CDR1 MNHNS and CDR2 SASEGT. The CDR3 runs to 12 residues. The V end was cut by 6 bases, the J end by 2 bases, with 8 bases between. CDR3 nucleotides: TGTGCCAGCAGGGCGGACCCCTACGAGCAGTACTTC. It is translated as CASRADPYEQYF.

J is TRBJ1-5 and V is TRBV19, with D perhaps matching TRBD1 (5 bases). The CDR3 extends over 15 amino acids. CDR1 LNHDA and CDR2 SQIVND come from the germline V gene (reference sequence). Trimming took 2 bases from V and 10 from J, leaving 18 bases between them. In DNA, the CDR3 is TGTGCCAGTAGTATAAGGACACCGTCTCAGTTACCCCAGCATTTT. This sequence encodes CASSIRTPSQLPQHF. Drawing the rest from reference TRBV19 and TRBJ1-5, the complete variable domain is DGGITQSPKYLFRKEGQNVTLSCEQNLNHDAMYWYRQDPGQGLRLIYYSQIVNDFQKGDIAEGYSVSREKKESFPLTVTSAQKNPTAFYLCASSIRTPSQLPQHFGDGTRLSIL.

The genes are TRBV7-9 and TRBJ2-3, with 8 bases matching TRBD2. Germline CDR1 SEHNR, CDR2 FQNEAQ (reference sequence). The V and J ends lost 5 bases and 1 base, in that order; junction bases with no gene match: 5. CDR3 length: 15 residues. This CDR3 reads CASSPAGGGTDTQYF. The CDR3 DNA sequence: TGTGCCAGCAGCCCCGCCGGGGGGGGCACAGATACGCAGTATTTT.

This clone was recorded only once. Since a much larger clone is just one base distant, this may be a read error. This chain links TRBV10-3 with TRBJ2-5; 10 nucleotides agree with TRBD2. The germline V gene encodes CDR1 ENHRY and CDR2 SYGVKD. The CDR3 sequence is 17 residues long. V trimming: 2 bases; J trimming: 4 bases; junction bases outside the gene matches: 10. In nucleotides, the CDR3 is TGTGCCATCAGTGAGGGCCTAGCGGGAGAGGGGGGAGAGACCCAGTACTTC. Translated, it gives CAISEGLAGEGGETQYF.

This clone turned up a few times. The identical CDR3 is also encoded by other nucleotide sequences in the sample. The V gene is TRBV7-8, the J gene TRBJ2-7; 9 bases map to TRBD2. Germline CDR1 and CDR2: SGHVS and FQNEAQ. The length of the CDR3 is 13 residues. Germline trimming cut 4 bases from V and 4 bases from J; bases unmatched to any gene: 2. The CDR3 DNA follows: TGTGCCAGCAGCTCGGGACTAGCATACGAGCAGTACTTC. Translation gives CASSSGLAYEQYF.

This clone appeared a few times. The chain links TRBV5-4 to TRBJ1-1; a possible D gene is TRBD1 (6 bases). Per germline, CDR1 SGHNT and CDR2 YYREEE (reference sequence). Trimming took 3 bases from V and 1 from J, leaving 7 bases between them. The CDR3 consists of 13 residues. The DNA for the CDR3 is TGTGCCAGCAGCTCGGGACAGAACACTGAAGCTTTCTTT. Encoded protein: CASSSGQNTEAFF.

This chain uses TRBV5-5 with TRBJ2-2, with D unresolved. This CDR3 spans 16 amino acids. CDR1 and CDR2 from the germline V gene are SGHKS and YYEKEE (reference sequence). The V and J ends lost 0 bases and 0 bases respectively, with 9 bases between them. In nucleotides, the CDR3 is TGTGCCAGCAGCTTGGAGGGCAGCGCGAACACCGGGGAGCTGTTTTTT. It yields the protein CASSLEGSANTGELFF.

The chain employs TRBV5-6 and TRBJ2-3; a possible D gene is TRBD2 (6 bases). V shed 2 bases and J shed 1 base, with 14 bases lying between them. The CDR3 contains 16 residues. Per the germline V gene, CDR1 is SGHDT and CDR2 is YYEEEE. The CDR3 DNA reads as TGTGCCAGCAGCTTATGGGGGAGGACGGGCACAGATACGCAGTATTTT. This encodes CASSLWGRTGTDTQYF. Full variable domain (rest looked up from reference TRBV5-6 and TRBJ2-3): DAGVTQSPTHLIKTRGQQVTLRCSPKSGHDTVSWYQQALGQGPQFIFQYYEEEERQRGNFPDRFSGHQFPNYSSELNVNALLLGDSALYLCASSLWGRTGTDTQYFGPGTRLTVL.

The sample holds one count of this clone. CDR3 DNA: TGTGCCAGCAGCCCCCGGCGGAGAACAGACAATGAGCAGTTCTTC. This sequence encodes CASSPRRRTDNEQFF. The genes are TRBV9 and TRBJ2-1; no definite D call. CDR1 and CDR2 from the germline V gene are SGDLS and YYNGEE. Trimming left V 4 bases short and J 5 bases short, with 16 bases between. The CDR3 is made up of 15 amino acids.

CDR3 coding DNA: TGTGCCAGCTCAGGAACCGGGACTAGCGGGACCCGGAAGGGGCGGGACTCCTACAATGAGCAGTTCTTC. Its protein is CASSGTGTSGTRKGRDSYNEQFF. The chain joins TRBV18 to TRBJ2-1; 13 nucleotides align to TRBD2. This CDR3 contains 23 residues. From germline, CDR1 is KGHSH and CDR2 LQKENI. With 5 bases clipped from V and 0 bases from J, the junction kept 22 bases outside the gene matches.

The gene calls are TRBV11-3 and TRBJ2-3; D not certain. Germline V CDR1 and CDR2: SGHNT, YENEEA. The CDR3 sequence is 13 residues long. Trimming stripped 1 base from V and 4 bases from J, with 6 bases between. The CDR3 protein is CASSLAGADTQYF. Here the CDR3 DNA reads TGTGCCAGCAGCTTAGCAGGCGCAGATACGCAGTATTTT.

This clone was found a few times. This chain connects TRBV4-2 to TRBJ2-2, with 10 bases aligning to TRBD2. The CDR3 is 17 residues long. Germline loops: CDR1 LGHNA, CDR2 YNFKEQ. V shed 1 base and J 3 bases; nucleotides not matched to a gene: 5. The CDR3 DNA follows: TGTGCCAGCAGCCAAGCCGGACTAGCGGAGGACACCGGGGAGCTGTTTTTT. It codes for CASSQAGLAEDTGELFF.

The V gene is TRBV4-2, the J gene TRBJ1-2, with 7 nucleotides matching TRBD1. The trim removed 2 bases at V and 2 bases at J, leaving 5 bases unmatched. The CDR3 runs to 15 residues. Germline loops: CDR1 LGHNA, CDR2 YNFKEQ. DNA of the CDR3: TGTGCCAGCAGCCAAACCGGGACAGTGAACTATGGCTACACCTTC. Its translation is CASSQTGTVNYGYTF.

This chain joins TRBV19 and TRBJ2-7; tentative D call: TRBD2 (6 bases). The V gene's germline CDR1 is LNHDA and CDR2 SQIVND (reference sequence). V was cut by 6 bases and J by 2 bases, with 14 bases left in between. The CDR3 contains 14 residues. In DNA form, the CDR3 reads TGTGCCAGTAGCGGGGGACCGCAGCCCTACGAGCAGTACTTC. This translates into CASSGGPQPYEQYF.

The rearrangement joins TRBV18 to TRBJ1-5, with D unclear. The V gene's germline CDR1 is KGHSH and CDR2 LQKENI. V dropped 2 bases and J dropped 4 bases, with 12 bases sitting between them. This CDR3 is 15 amino acids long. CDR3 nucleotides: TGTGCCAGCTCACCAGGCGGCGGGTGGAATCAGCCCCAGCATTTT. Translation: CASSPGGGWNQPQHF.

The J gene is TRBJ2-1, the V gene TRBV5-1; 7 bases line up with TRBD1. CDR1 and CDR2 (germline): SGHRS, YFSETQ. With 5 bases clipped from V and 5 bases from J, the junction kept 10 bases outside the gene matches. CDR3 length: 15 residues. This CDR3 is CASRLWDSVHNEQFF. CDR3 nucleotide sequence: TGCGCCAGCAGACTATGGGACAGCGTACACAATGAGCAGTTCTTC.